This T cell receptor beta chain was retrieved from a study of untreated major depressive disorder. Notes on the study in general: Depressed patients' CD4+ T cells carried increased TRBV05-01 (Vbeta 5.1) usage versus control CD4+ T cells. In every subject, the five largest TRBV05-01 clones were private.

The CDR3 has 13 residues. With 4 bases clipped from V and 11 bases from J, the junction kept 8 bases outside the gene matches. Looked up from germline, CDR1 is SEHNR and CDR2 is FQNEAQ (reference sequence). A word on this clone: Its target is not known.

Produced via immunoSEQ multiplex PCR; TCRdb's table is partial and in-frame only. The sample has approximately 12,000 clones; about 90% are singletons. Sequenced material: CD4+ T cells from PBMCs. The receptor was derived from a woman aged 25 to 39 with major depressive disorder. The chain has TRBV7-9 and TRBJ1-1, with 9 bases identical to TRBD1. CDR3 loop: CASSYTGTGTAFF. For the CDR3, the DNA is TGTGCCAGCAGCTACACCGGGACAGGGACTGCTTTCTTT.